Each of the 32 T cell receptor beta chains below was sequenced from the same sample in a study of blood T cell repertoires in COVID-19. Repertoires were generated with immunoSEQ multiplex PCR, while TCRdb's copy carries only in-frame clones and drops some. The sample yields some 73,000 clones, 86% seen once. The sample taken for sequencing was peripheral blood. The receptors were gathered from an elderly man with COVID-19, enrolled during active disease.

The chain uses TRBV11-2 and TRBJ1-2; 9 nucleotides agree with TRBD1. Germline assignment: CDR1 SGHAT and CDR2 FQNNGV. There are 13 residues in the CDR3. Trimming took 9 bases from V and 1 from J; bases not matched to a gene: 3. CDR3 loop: CASRDRVNYGYTF. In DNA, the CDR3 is TGTGCCAGTAGGGACAGGGTTAACTATGGCTACACCTTC.

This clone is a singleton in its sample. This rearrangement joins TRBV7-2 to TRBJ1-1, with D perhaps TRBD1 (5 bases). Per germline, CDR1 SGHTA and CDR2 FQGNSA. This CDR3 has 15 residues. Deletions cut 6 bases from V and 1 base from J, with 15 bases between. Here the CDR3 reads CASSAGHPPNTEAFF. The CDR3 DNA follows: TGTGCCAGCAGTGCCGGACACCCTCCGAACACTGAAGCTTTCTTT.

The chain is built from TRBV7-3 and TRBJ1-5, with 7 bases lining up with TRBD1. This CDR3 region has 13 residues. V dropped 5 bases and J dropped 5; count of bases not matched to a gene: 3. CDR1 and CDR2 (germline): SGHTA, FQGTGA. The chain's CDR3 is CASSPTGDQPQHF. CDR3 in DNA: TGTGCCAGCAGCCCTACAGGGGATCAGCCCCAGCATTTT.

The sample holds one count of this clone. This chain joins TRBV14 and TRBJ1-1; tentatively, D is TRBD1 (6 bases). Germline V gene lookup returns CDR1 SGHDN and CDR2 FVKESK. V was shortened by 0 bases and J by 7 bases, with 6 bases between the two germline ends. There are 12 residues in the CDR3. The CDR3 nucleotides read TGTGCCAGCAGCCAAGAGGACAGTGAAGCTTTCTTT. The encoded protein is CASSQEDSEAFF. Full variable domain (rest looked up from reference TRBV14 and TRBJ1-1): EAGVTQFPSHSVIEKGQTVTLRCDPISGHDNLYWYRRVMGKEIKFLLHFVKESKQDESGMPNNRFLAERTGGTYSTLKVQPAELEDSGVYFCASSQEDSEAFFGQGTRLTVV.

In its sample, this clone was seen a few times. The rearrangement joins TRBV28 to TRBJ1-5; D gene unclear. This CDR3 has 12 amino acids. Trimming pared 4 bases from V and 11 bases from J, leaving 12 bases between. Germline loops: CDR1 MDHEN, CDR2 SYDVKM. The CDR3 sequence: CASSYAGPSQHF. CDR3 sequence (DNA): TGTGCCAGCAGTTATGCTGGGCCGTCCCAGCATTTT.

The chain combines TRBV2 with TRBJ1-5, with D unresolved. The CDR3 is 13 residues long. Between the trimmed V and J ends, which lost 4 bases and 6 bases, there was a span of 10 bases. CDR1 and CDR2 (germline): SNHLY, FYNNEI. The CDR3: CASSGEGGQPQHF. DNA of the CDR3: TGTGCCAGCAGTGGGGAGGGAGGTCAGCCCCAGCATTTT.

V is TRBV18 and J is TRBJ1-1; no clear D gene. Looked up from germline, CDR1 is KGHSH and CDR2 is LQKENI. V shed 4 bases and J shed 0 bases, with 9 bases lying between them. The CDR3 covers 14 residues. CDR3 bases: TGTGCCAGCTCACGGGAGATCATGAACACTGAAGCTTTCTTT. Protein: CASSREIMNTEAFF.

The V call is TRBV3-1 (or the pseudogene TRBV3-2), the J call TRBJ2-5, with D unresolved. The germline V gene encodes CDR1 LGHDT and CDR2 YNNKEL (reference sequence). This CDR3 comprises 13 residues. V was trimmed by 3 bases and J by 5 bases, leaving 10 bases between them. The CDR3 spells CASSQTRRETQYF. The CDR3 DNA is TGTGCCAGCAGCCAGACCCGGCGGGAGACCCAGTACTTC.

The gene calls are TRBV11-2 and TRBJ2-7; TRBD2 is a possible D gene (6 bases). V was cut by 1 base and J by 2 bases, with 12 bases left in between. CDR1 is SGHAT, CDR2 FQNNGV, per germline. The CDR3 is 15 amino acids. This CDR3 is CASSLGWRDAYEQYF. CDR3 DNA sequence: TGTGCCAGCAGCTTAGGCTGGAGGGACGCCTACGAGCAGTACTTC.

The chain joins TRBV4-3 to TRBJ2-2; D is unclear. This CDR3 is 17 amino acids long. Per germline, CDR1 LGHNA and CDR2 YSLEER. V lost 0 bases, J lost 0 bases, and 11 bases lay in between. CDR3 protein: CASSQDYGKTNTGELFF. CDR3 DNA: TGCGCCAGCAGCCAAGATTATGGCAAAACGAACACCGGGGAGCTGTTTTTT.

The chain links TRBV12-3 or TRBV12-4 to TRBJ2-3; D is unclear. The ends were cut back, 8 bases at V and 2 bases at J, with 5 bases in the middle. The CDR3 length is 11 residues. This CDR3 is CASRYTDTQYF. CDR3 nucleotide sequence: TGTGCCAGCCGGTACACAGATACGCAGTATTTT.

In DNA, the CDR3 is TGTGCCAGCAGTGAATACGAGGATCAAGAGACCCAGTACTTC. This encodes CASSEYEDQETQYF. V usage is TRBV25-1 and J usage is TRBJ2-5; D is uncertain. Germline CDR1 MGHDK, CDR2 SYGVNS. The CDR3 length is 14 residues. Trimming took 0 bases from V and 2 from J, leaving 7 bases between them.

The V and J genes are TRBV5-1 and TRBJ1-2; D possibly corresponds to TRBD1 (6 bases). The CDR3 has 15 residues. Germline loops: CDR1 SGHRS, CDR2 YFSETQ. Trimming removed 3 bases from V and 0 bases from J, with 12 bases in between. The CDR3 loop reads CASSSQGLSNYGYTF. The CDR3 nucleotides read TGCGCCAGCAGCTCCCAGGGGTTATCTAACTATGGCTACACCTTC.

CDR3 nucleotides: TGTGCCAGCAGCCAAGAGGGGAGCGGAAACATTCAGTACTTC. Translating it yields CASSQEGSGNIQYF. This rearrangement joins TRBV3-1 (or the pseudogene TRBV3-2) to TRBJ2-4; weak D call: TRBD2 (5 bases). V lost 0 bases to trimming and J lost 6 bases, with 9 bases between them. This CDR3 comprises 14 residues. CDR1 LGHDT and CDR2 YNNKEL come from the germline V gene (reference sequence).

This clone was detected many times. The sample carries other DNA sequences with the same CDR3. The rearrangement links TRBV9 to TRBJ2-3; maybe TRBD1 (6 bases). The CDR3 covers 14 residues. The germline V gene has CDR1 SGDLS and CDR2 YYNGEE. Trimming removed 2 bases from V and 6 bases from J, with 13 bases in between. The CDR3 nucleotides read TGTGCCAGCAGCGTCGGCAGGGGTACGGATACGCAGTATTTT. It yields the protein CASSVGRGTDTQYF.

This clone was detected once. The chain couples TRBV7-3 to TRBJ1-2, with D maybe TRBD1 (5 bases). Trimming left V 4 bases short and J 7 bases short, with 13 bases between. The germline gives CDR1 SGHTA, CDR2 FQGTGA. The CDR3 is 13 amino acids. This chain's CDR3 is CASSSFRVSGYTF. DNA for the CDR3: TGTGCCAGCAGCTCGTTCAGGGTTTCTGGCTACACCTTC.

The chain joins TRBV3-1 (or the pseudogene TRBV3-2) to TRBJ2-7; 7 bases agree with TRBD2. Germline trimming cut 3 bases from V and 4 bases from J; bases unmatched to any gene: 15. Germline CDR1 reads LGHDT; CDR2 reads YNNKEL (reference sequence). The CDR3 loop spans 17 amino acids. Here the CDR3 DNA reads TGTGCCAGCAGCCATATCCAAGCGGGGACCCCTCGGTACGAGCAGTACTTC. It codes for CASSHIQAGTPRYEQYF.

The CDR3 here is CSASAQGAANQPQHF. The CDR3 DNA sequence: TGCAGTGCTAGTGCCCAGGGGGCGGCGAATCAGCCCCAGCATTTT. The chain couples TRBV20-1 to TRBJ1-5, with 8 bases aligning to TRBD1. The CDR3 extends over 15 amino acids. Germline V gives CDR1 DFQATT, CDR2 SNEGSKA (reference sequence). Trimming removed 3 bases from V and 4 bases from J; junction bases left unmatched: 8.

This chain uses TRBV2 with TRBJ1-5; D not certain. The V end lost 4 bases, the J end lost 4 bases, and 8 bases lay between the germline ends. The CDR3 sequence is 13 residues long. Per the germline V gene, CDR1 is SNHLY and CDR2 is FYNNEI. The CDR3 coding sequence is TGTGCCAGCAGTGTGGGAGGGAATCAGCCCCAGCATTTT. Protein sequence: CASSVGGNQPQHF.

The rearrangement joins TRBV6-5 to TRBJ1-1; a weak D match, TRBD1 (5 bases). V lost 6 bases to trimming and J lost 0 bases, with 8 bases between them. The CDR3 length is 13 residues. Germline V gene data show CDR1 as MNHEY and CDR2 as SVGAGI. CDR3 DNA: TGTGCCAGCAGAGGGGAACTGAACACTGAAGCTTTCTTT. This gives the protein CASRGELNTEAFF.

The CDR3 protein is CASSFGGGPTGELFF. DNA for the CDR3: TGCGCCAGCAGCTTTGGCGGGGGGCCCACCGGGGAGCTGTTTTTT. V gene TRBV5-1 combines with J gene TRBJ2-2, with 8 bases matching TRBD2. The V segment lost 2 bases and the J segment 4 bases; nucleotides outside the gene matches: 4. Germline V gives CDR1 SGHRS, CDR2 YFSETQ. The CDR3 has 15 amino acids.

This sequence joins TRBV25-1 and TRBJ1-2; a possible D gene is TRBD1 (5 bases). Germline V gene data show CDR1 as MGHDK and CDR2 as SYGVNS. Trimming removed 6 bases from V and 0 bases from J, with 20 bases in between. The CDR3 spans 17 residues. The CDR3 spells CASRGNGRVSPNYGYTF. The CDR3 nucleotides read TGTGCCAGCAGGGGGAATGGCAGGGTATCTCCTAACTATGGCTACACCTTC.

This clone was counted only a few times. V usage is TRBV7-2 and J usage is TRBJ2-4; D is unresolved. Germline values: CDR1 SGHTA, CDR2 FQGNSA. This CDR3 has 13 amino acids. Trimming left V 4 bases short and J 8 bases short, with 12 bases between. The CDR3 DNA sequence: TGTGCCAGCAGCTCAGCAAATACGGACATTCAGTACTTC. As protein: CASSSANTDIQYF.

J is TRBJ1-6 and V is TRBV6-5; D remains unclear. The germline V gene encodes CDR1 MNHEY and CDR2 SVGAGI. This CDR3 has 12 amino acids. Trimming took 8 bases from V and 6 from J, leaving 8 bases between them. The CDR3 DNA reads TGTGCCAGCGGGAGAGCTAATTCACCCCTCCACTTT. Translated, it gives CASGRANSPLHF.

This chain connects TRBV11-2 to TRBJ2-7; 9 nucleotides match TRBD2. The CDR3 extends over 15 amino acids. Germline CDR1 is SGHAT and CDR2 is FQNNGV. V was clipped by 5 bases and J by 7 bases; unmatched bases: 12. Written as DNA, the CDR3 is TGTGCCAGCAGCCGAATGGGGACTAGCCGTGGGGAGCAGTACTTC. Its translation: CASSRMGTSRGEQYF.

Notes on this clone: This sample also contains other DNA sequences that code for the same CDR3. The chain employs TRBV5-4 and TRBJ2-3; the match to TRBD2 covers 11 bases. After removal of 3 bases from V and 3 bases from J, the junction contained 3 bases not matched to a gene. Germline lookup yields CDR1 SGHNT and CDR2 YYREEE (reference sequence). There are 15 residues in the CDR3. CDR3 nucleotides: TGTGCCAGCAGCTCAACTAGCGGGGGTACAGATACGCAGTATTTT. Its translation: CASSSTSGGTDTQYF.

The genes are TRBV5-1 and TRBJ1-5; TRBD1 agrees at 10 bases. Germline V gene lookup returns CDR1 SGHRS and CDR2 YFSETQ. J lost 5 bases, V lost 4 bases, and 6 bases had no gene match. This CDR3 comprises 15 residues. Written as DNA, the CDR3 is TGCGCCAGCAGCCAGGAAGGGACAGGGGATCAGCCCCAGCATTTT. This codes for CASSQEGTGDQPQHF.

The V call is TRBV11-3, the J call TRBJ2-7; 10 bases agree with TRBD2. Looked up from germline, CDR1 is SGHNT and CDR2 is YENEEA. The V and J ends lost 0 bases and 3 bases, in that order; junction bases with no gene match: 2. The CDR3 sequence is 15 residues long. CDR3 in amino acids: CASSLDRTSGYEQYF. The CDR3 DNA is TGTGCCAGCAGCTTAGATCGGACTAGCGGCTACGAGCAGTACTTC.

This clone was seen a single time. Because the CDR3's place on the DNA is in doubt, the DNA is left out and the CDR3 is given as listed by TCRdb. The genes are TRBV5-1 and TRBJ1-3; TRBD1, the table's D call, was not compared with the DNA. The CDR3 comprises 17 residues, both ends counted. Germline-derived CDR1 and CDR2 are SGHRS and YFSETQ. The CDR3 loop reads CASSFGQGTGPGNTIYF.

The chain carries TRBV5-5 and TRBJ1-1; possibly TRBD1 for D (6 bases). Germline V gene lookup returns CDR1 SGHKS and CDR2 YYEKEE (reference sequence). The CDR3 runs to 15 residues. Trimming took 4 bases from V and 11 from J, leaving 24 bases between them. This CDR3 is CASSQPGTRTNRAFF. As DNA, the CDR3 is TGTGCCAGCAGCCAACCCGGGACACGTACTAACCGGGCTTTCTTT. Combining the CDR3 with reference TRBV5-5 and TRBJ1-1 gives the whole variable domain DAGVTQSPTHLIKTRGQQVTLRCSPISGHKSVSWYQQVLGQGPQFIFQYYEKEERGRGNFPDRFSARQFPNYSSELNVNALLLGDSALYLCASSQPGTRTNRAFFGQGTRLTVV.

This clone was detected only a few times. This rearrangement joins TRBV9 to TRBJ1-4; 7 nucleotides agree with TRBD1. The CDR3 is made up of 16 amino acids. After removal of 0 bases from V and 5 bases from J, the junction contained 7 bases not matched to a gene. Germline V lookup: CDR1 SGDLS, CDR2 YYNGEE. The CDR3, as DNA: TGTGCCAGCAGCGTAGATGCGGGAGGGGGCAATGAAAAACTGTTTTTT. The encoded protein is CASSVDAGGGNEKLFF. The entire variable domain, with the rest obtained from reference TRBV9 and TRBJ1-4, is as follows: DSGVTQTPKHLITATGQRVTLRCSPRSGDLSVYWYQQSLDQGLQFLIQYYNGEERAKGNILERFSAQQFPDLHSELNLSSLELGDSALYFCASSVDAGGGNEKLFFGSGTQLSVL.

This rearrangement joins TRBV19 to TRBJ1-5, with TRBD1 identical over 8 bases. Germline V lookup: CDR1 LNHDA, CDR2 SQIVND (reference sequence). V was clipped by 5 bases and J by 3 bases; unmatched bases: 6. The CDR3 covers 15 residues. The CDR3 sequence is CASSPRDRFNQPQHF. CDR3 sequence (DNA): TGTGCCAGTAGTCCCCGGGACAGGTTCAATCAGCCCCAGCATTTT.